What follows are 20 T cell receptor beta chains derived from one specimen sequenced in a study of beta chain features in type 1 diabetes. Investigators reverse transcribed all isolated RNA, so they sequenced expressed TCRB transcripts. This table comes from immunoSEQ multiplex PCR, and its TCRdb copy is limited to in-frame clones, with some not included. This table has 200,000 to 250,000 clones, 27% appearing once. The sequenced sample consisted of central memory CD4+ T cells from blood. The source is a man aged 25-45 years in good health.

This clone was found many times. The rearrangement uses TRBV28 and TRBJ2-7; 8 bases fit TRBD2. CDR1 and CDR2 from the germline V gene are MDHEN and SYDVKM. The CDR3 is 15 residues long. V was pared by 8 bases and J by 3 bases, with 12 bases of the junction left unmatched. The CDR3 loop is CASLTPGGEVYEQYF. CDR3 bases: TGTGCCAGCCTTACCCCCGGGGGGGAGGTCTACGAGCAGTACTTC. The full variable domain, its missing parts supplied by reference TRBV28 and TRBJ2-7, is DVKVTQSSRYLVKRTGEKVFLECVQDMDHENMFWYRQDPGLGLRLIYFSYDVKMKEKGDIPEGYSVSREKKERFSLILESASTNQTSMYLCASLTPGGEVYEQYFGPGTRLTVT.

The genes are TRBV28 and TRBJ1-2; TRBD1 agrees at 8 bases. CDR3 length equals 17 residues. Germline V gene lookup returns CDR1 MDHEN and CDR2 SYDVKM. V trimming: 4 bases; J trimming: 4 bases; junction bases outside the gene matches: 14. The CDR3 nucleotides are TGTGCCAGCAGTTCGAAACCCGGGACAGGTGATCCCTATGGCTACACCTTC. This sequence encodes CASSSKPGTGDPYGYTF.

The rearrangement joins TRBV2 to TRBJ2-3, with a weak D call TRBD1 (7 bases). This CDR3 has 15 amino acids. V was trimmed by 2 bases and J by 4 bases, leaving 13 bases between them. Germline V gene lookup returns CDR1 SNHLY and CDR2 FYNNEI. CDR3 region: CASSEHGRGADTQYF. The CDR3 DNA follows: TGTGCCAGCAGTGAACATGGCAGGGGGGCAGATACGCAGTATTTT.

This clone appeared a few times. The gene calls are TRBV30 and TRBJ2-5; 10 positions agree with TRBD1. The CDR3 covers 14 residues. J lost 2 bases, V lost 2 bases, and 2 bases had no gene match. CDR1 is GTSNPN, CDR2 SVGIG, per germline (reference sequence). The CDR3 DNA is TGTGCCTGGAGTCCGGGACAGGGGCAAGAGACCCAGTACTTC. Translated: CAWSPGQGQETQYF.

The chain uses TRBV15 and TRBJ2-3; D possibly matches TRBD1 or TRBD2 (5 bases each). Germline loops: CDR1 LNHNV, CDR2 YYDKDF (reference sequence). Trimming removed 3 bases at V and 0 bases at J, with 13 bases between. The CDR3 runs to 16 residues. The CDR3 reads CATSRGVAASTDTQYF. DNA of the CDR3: TGTGCCACCAGCAGGGGGGTGGCAGCCAGCACAGATACGCAGTATTTT.

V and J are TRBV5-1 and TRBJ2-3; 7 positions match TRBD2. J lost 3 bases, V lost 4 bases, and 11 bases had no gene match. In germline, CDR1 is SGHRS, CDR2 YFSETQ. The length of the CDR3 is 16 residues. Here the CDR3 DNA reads TGCGCCAGCAGCCCTGTCCCGGGGGGAGCGACAGATACGCAGTATTTT. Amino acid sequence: CASSPVPGGATDTQYF. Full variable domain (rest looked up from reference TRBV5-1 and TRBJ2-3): KAGVTQTPRYLIKTRGQQVTLSCSPISGHRSVSWYQQTPGQGLQFLFEYFSETQRNKGNFPGRFSGRQFSNSRSEMNVSTLELGDSALYLCASSPVPGGATDTQYFGPGTRLTVL.

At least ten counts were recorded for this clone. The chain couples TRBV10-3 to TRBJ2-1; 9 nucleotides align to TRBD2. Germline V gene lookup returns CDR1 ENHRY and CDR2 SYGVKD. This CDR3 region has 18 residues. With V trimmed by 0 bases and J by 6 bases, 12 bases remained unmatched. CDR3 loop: CAISESGASGTLGNEQFF. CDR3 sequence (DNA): TGTGCCATCAGTGAGTCGGGAGCTAGCGGGACATTGGGCAATGAGCAGTTCTTC.

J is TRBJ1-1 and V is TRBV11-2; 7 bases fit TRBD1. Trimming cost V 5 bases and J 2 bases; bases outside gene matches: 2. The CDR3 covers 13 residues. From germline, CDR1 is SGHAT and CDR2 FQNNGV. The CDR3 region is CASSGQVNTEAFF. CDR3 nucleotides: TGTGCCAGCAGCGGACAGGTCAACACTGAAGCTTTCTTT. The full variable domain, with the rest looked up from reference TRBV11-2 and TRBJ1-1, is EAGVAQSPRYKIIEKRQSVAFWCNPISGHATLYWYQQILGQGPKLLIQFQNNGVVDDSQLPKDRFSAERLKGVDSTLKIQPAKLEDSAVYLCASSGQVNTEAFFGQGTRLTVV.

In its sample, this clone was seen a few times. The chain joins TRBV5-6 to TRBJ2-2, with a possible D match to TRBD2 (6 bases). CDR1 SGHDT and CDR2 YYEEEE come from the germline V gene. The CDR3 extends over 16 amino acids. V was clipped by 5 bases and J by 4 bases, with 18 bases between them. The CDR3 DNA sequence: TGTGCCAGCAGGATGCGGGGTTGGGATTCCACCGGGGAGCTGTTTTTT. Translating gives CASRMRGWDSTGELFF.

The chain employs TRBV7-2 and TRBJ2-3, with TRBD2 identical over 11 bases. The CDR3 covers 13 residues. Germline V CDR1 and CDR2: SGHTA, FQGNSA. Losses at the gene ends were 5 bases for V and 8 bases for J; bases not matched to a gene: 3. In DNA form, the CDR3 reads TGTGCCAGCAGCACCGGACTAGCGGGTACGCAGTATTTT. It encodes CASSTGLAGTQYF.

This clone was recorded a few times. The CDR3 sequence: CASSRGTADNYEQYF. Here the CDR3 DNA reads TGTGCCAGCTCCCGTGGGACAGCCGATAACTACGAGCAGTACTTC. The J gene is TRBJ2-7, the V gene TRBV18, with TRBD1 matching over 7 bases. Germline CDR1 and CDR2: KGHSH and LQKENI. With V trimmed by 6 bases and J by 3 bases, 11 bases remained unmatched. The CDR3 totals 15 residues.

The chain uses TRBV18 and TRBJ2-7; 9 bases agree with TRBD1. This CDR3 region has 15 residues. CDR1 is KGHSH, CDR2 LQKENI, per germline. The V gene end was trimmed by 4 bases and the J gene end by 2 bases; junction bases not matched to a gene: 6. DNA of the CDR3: TGTGCCAGCTCACAGGGACAGGGTTCCACCTACGAGCAGTACTTC. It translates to CASSQGQGSTYEQYF.

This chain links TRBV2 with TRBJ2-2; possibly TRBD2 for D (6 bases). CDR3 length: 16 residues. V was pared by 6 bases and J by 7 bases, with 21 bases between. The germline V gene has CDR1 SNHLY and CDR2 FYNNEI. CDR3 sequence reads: CASRKWSGANLGELFF. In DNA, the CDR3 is TGTGCCAGCAGGAAGTGGTCGGGAGCTAACCTCGGGGAGCTGTTTTTT. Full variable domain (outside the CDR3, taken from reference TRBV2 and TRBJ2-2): EPEVTQTPSHQVTQMGQEVILRCVPISNHLYFYWYRQILGQKVEFLVSFYNNEISEKSEIFDDQFSVERPDGSNFTLKIRSTKLEDSAMYFCASRKWSGANLGELFFGEGSRLTVL.

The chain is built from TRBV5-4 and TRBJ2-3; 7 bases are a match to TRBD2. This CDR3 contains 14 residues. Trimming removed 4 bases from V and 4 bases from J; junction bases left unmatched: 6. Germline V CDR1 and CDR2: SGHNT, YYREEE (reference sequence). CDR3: CASSQGGDADTQYF. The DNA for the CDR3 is TGTGCCAGCAGCCAGGGAGGGGATGCAGATACGCAGTATTTT. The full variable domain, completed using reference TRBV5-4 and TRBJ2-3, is ETGVTQSPTHLIKTRGQQVTLRCSSQSGHNTVSWYQQALGQGPQFIFQYYREEENGRGNFPPRFSGLQFPNYSSELNVNALELDDSALYLCASSQGGDADTQYFGPGTRLTVL.

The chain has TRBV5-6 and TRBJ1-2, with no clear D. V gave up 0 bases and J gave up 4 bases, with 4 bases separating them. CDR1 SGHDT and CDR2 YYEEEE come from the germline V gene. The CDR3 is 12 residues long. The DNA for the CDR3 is TGTGCCAGCAGCTTGGGAGGCTATGGCTACACCTTC. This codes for CASSLGGYGYTF.

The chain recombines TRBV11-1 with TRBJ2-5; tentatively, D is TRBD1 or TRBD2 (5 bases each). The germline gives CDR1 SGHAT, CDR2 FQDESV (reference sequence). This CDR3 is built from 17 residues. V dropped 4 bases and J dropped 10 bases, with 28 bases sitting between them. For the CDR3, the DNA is TGTGCCAGCAGCTCGGGGCCAAGCGGAGGTACAAGAGAAGGCCAGTACTTC. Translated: CASSSGPSGGTREGQYF.

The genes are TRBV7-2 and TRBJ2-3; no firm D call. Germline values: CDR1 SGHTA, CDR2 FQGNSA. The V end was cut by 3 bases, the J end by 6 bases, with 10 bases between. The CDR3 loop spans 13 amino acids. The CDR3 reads CASSFARSDTQYF. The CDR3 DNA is TGTGCCAGCAGCTTTGCTAGATCCGATACGCAGTATTTT.

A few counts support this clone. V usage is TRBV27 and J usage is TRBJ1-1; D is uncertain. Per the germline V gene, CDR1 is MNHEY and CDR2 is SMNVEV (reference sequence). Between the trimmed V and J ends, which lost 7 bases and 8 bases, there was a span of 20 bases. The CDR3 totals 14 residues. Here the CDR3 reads CASTAPGRVEEAFF. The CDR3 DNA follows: TGTGCCAGCACGGCCCCGGGAAGGGTCGAAGAAGCTTTCTTT.

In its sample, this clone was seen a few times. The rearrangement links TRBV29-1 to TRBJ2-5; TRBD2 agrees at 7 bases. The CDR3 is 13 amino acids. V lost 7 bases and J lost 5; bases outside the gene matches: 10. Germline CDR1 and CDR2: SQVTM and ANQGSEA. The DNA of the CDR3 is TGCAGCGCACTAACTAGCGCACCTGAGACCCAGTACTTC. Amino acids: CSALTSAPETQYF.

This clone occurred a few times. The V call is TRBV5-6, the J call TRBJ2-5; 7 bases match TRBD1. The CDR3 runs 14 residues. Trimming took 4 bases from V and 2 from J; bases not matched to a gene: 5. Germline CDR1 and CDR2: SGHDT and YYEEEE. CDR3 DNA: TGTGCCAGCAGCCAGGGACAGCCTCAAGAGACCCAGTACTTC. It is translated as CASSQGQPQETQYF.